Listed below are T cell receptor beta chains from one sample, sequenced in a study of PD-L1 blockade in urothelial cancer. Only in-frame clones appear in the TCRdb table, and some are missing; sequencing was by immunoSEQ multiplex PCR. The table includes about 30,000 clones, over 80% detected once. The sequencing used PBMCs, collected around atezolizumab (anti-PD-L1) treatment. The receptors shown here come from a man aged 50 to 60 with urothelial cancer. CDR3s include the opening cysteine and the closing phenylalanine or tryptophan. The D gene is left open where the match is weak. Not every row has a clone size; where given, it reads once, few, many or a size class.

TRBJ1-2,TRBV30,few,.,CAWSYGGRKGYTF,TGTGCCTGGAGCTACGGGGGGCGGAAAGGCTACACCTTC
TRBJ1-2,TRBV5-8,.,TRBD1,CASSRFGTGKSSYGYTF,TGTGCCAGCAGCCGCTTCGGGACAGGCAAGTCGAGCTATGGCTACACCTTC
TRBJ1-1,TRBV27,.,.,CASSFGGATEAFF,TGTGCCAGCAGTTTTGGTGGGGCTACTGAAGCTTTCTTT
TRBJ1-1,TRBV29-1,.,TRBD1,CSARQGMNTEAFF,TGCAGCGCCCGACAGGGCATGAACACTGAAGCTTTCTTT
TRBJ2-1,TRBV7-3,.,.,CASSARTQRGNEQFF,TGTGCCAGCAGCGCCCGGACTCAACGGGGCAATGAGCAGTTCTTC
TRBJ1-1,TRBV29-1,.,TRBD1,CSVGQGRTEAFF,TGCAGCGTAGGACAGGGAAGAACTGAAGCTTTCTTT
TRBJ1-6,TRBV6-5,.,.,CASSYGGTYSPLHF,TGTGCCAGCAGTTACGGGGGGACCTATTCACCCCTCCACTTT
TRBJ2-2,TRBV7-2,.,.,CASSLAGPVVTGELFF,TGTGCCAGCAGCTTAGCGGGCCCAGTAGTCACCGGGGAGCTGTTTTTT
TRBJ2-4,TRBV28,.,.,CASSGRALAKNIQYF,TGTGCCAGCAGTGGCAGGGCCCTAGCCAAAAACATTCAGTACTTC
TRBJ2-5,TRBV6-5,.,.,CASSYGEGLGETQYF,TGTGCCAGCAGTTACGGTGAGGGATTAGGAGAGACCCAGTACTTC
TRBJ2-5,TRBV7-2,.,TRBD1,CASSPGQGAQETQYF,TGTGCCAGCAGCCCCGGACAGGGGGCGCAGGAGACCCAGTACTTC
TRBJ1-1,TRBV5-1,.,TRBD1,CASSFGRGREAFF,TGCGCCAGCAGCTTCGGCAGGGGGCGTGAAGCTTTCTTT
TRBJ2-3,TRBV7-3,few,.,CASSSGLPETQYF,TGTGCCAGCAGCTCGGGACTCCCCGAGACGCAGTATTTT
TRBJ1-5,TRBV7-4,.,.,CASRRPTGLPHFYSNQPQHF,TGTGCCAGCAGGAGACCGACAGGCCTCCCGCATTTTTATAGCAATCAGCCCCAGCATTTT
TRBJ2-5,TRBV18,.,.,CASSPYPQETQYF,TGTGCCAGCTCACCATATCCCCAAGAGACCCAGTACTTC
TRBJ2-1,TRBV2,.,TRBD2,CASSHRTSGLSYNEQFF,TGTGCCAGCAGTCACAGGACTAGCGGGTTATCCTACAATGAGCAGTTCTTC
TRBJ1-5,TRBV27,.,.,CASRQGRGQPQHF,TGTGCCAGCAGGCAGGGTCGCGGTCAGCCCCAGCATTTT
TRBJ1-1,TRBV11-2,.,.,CASSPRARLEAFF,TGTGCCAGCAGCCCCCGCGCACGACTTGAAGCTTTCTTT
TRBJ2-6,TRBV7-2,.,.,CASSLAPPRPGIGGANVLTF,TGTGCCAGCAGCTTAGCGCCCCCCCGTCCAGGGATTGGTGGGGCCAACGTCCTGACTTTC
TRBJ2-5,TRBV4-2,.,.,CASSQDDSIPHF,TGTGCCAGCAGCCAAGACGACTCAATCCCCCACTTC
TRBJ2-5,TRBV28,.,TRBD1,CASSLAGTGSQETQYF,TGTGCCAGCAGTTTAGCCGGGACAGGGTCTCAAGAGACCCAGTACTTC
TRBJ2-2,TRBV5-1,once,.,CASSSRVPNTGELFF,TGCGCCAGCAGCTCCCGGGTTCCGAACACCGGGGAGCTGTTTTTT
TRBJ1-2,TRBV6-6,.,.,CASSSNYRAGYTF,TGTGCCAGCAGTTCGAACTACAGGGCTGGCTACACCTTC
TRBJ1-5,TRBV6-1,medium-sized,.,CASSEFIWGPQPQHF,TGTGCCAGCAGTGAATTTATCTGGGGGCCTCAGCCCCAGCATTTT
TRBJ2-2,TRBV27,.,.,CASRRQATGELFF,TGTGCCAGCAGGCGTCAGGCAACCGGGGAGCTGTTTTTT
TRBJ1-6,TRBV28,few,TRBD1,CASSPGDRGLSPLHF,TGTGCCAGCAGTCCGGGGGACAGGGGGCTTTCACCCCTCCACTTT
TRBJ2-1,TRBV18,.,.,CASSPVGLSYNEQFF,TGTGCCAGCTCACCGGTCGGTTTGAGCTACAATGAGCAGTTCTTC
TRBJ1-2,TRBV7-2,.,.,CASSLGTRGQRVGYTF,TGTGCCAGCAGCTTAGGGACTAGAGGACAGCGAGTTGGCTACACCTTC
TRBJ1-2,TRBV5-1,.,.,CASTKGGGYTF,TGCGCCAGCACGAAGGGAGGTGGCTACACCTTC
TRBJ2-6,TRBV19,.,TRBD1,CASSYDRGPASGANVLTF,TGTGCCAGTAGCTACGACAGGGGGCCTGCCTCTGGGGCCAACGTCCTGACTTTC
TRBJ1-3,TRBV7-2,.,.,CASSLKPRGSIPGNTIYF,TGTGCCAGCAGCTTAAAGCCGCGAGGGTCGATTCCTGGAAACACCATATATTTT
TRBJ2-1,TRBV7-3,.,TRBD2,CASSLTAGTSSEQFF,TGTGCCAGCAGCTTAACGGCCGGGACTAGCAGTGAGCAGTTCTTC
TRBJ2-2,TRBV2,.,TRBD2,CASKLAGQTGELFF,TGTGCCAGCAAACTAGCGGGTCAAACCGGGGAGCTGTTTTTT
TRBJ2-1,TRBV5-1,.,TRBD1,CASGQGGNNEQFF,TGCGCCAGCGGACAGGGGGGAAACAATGAGCAGTTCTTC
TRBJ1-1,TRBV4-1,few,.,CASSDLDMGFGNTEAFF,TGCGCCAGCAGCGACCTGGACATGGGCTTTGGGAACACTGAAGCTTTCTTT
TRBJ2-5,TRBV18,.,.,CASSERMSETQYF,TGTGCCAGCTCAGAGCGAATGAGTGAGACCCAGTACTTC
TRBJ1-2,TRBV19,.,TRBD1,CASIPDRGRSGYTF,TGTGCCAGTATTCCGGACAGGGGGCGATCTGGCTACACCTTC
TRBJ2-3,TRBV14,.,.,CASRSRTSTSSTDTQYF,TGTGCCAGCAGGTCTAGGACTTCTACCTCTAGCACAGATACGCAGTATTTT
TRBJ2-2,TRBV19,few,TRBD2,CASSPPTSVSTGELFF,TGTGCCAGTAGTCCCCCCACTAGCGTCTCCACCGGGGAGCTGTTTTTT
TRBJ2-5,TRBV4-2,.,TRBD2,CASRPSGTQETQYF,TGTGCCAGCAGACCTAGCGGGACCCAAGAGACCCAGTACTTC
TRBJ2-1,TRBV5-5,.,TRBD2,CASSYWGGNEQFF,TGTGCCAGCAGCTACTGGGGGGGTAATGAGCAGTTCTTC
TRBJ2-4,TRBV2,.,.,CASSDRAKNIQYF,TGTGCCAGCAGTGATAGAGCCAAAAACATTCAGTACTTC
TRBJ1-3,TRBV15,.,.,CATADRSSGNTIYF,TGTGCCACAGCCGACAGGAGCTCTGGAAACACCATATATTTT
TRBJ1-1,TRBV6-5,once,.,CASSSPGRGNTEAFF,TGTGCCAGCAGCTCACCTGGACGGGGGAACACTGAAGCTTTCTTT
TRBJ1-2,TRBV10-3,.,TRBD1,CAISESVGQSGYTF,TGTGCCATCAGTGAGTCCGTGGGACAGTCCGGCTACACCTTC
TRBJ2-1,TRBV28,few,TRBD2,CASSLGGLAGDPYNEQFF,TGTGCCAGCAGTTTAGGGGGGCTAGCGGGGGACCCCTACAATGAGCAGTTCTTC
TRBJ1-5,TRBV30,few,.,CAWSARPNQPQHF,TGTGCCTGGAGTGCTCGTCCCAATCAGCCCCAGCATTTT
TRBJ1-2,TRBV19,.,.,CASIREAAFVGYGYTF,TGTGCCAGTATAAGGGAGGCAGCCTTTGTCGGCTATGGCTACACCTTC
TRBJ1-5,TRBV2,few,.,CASSEGGSRNQPQHF,TGTGCCAGCAGTGAGGGAGGGTCGCGCAATCAGCCCCAGCATTTT
TRBJ1-6,TRBV6-5,few,.,CASRSRGGGNSPLHF,TGTGCCAGCAGATCCCGGGGAGGGGGTAATTCACCCCTCCACTTT
TRBJ1-1,TRBV2,.,.,CASSDNREGKAEAFF,TGTGCCAGCAGTGACAACAGAGAAGGTAAGGCTGAAGCTTTCTTT
TRBJ1-5,TRBV6-1,.,.,CASRGTRNSNQPQHF,TGTGCCAGCAGGGGGACACGCAATAGCAATCAGCCCCAGCATTTT